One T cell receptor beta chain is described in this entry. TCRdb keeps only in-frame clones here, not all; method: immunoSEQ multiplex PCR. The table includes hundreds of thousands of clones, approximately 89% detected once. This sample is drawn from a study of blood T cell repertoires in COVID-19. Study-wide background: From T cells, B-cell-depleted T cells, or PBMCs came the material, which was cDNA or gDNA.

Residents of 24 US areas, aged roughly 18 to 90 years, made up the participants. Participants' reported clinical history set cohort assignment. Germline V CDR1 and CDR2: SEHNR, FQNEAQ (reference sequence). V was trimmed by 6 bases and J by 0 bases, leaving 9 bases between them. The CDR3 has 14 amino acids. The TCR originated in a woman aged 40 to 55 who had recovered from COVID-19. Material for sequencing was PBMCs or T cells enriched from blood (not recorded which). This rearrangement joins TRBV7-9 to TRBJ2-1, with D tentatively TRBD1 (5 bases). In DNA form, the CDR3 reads TGTGCCAGCAGACAGGAGAGCTCCTACAATGAGCAGTTCTTC. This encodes CASRQESSYNEQFF.